These T cell receptor beta chains were read from a single sample in a study of T cell responses to AZD1222 COVID-19 vaccine. The protocol was immunoSEQ multiplex PCR, while the TCRdb copy is restricted to in-frame clones and leaves out a portion. Among 140,000 to 150,000 clones listed, around 90% were seen once. Source: peripheral blood, taken 28 days after the second AZD1222 dose. The receptors originated from an adult who received the AZD1222 COVID-19 vaccine. Each CDR3 is given without its conserved first and last residue.

v_gene	j_gene	CDR3aa
TRBV9	TRBJ2-1	ASSAPSGRANEQF
TRBV10-3	TRBJ2-3	AISLSGGSGDTQY
TRBV6-5	TRBJ2-1	ASSYSPGAGNEQF
TRBV5-4	TRBJ1-6	ASSLGTARLLPDRNSPLH
TRBV19	TRBJ2-2	ASSIGVLAGGPGTGELF
TRBV7-9	TRBJ2-3	ASRPGTGGSTDTQY
TRBV6-2/TRBV6-3	TRBJ1-1	ASSSLPGTEAF
TRBV7-8	TRBJ2-7	ASRFLSGFYEQY
TRBV15	TRBJ2-7	ATSIRDGYEQY
TRBV7-2	TRBJ2-3	ASSPLWGSLLTDTQY
TRBV6-2/TRBV6-3	TRBJ1-4	ASSYDLRKLF
TRBV5-6	TRBJ2-6	ASSYGQGFSGANVLT
TRBV5-1	TRBJ2-7	ASGTGGYEQY
TRBV20-1	TRBJ1-1	SARGGTEAF
TRBV7-2	TRBJ2-1	ASSLIFSGSYNEQF
TRBV19	TRBJ2-1	ASSIAIFRAGVDEQF
TRBV27	TRBJ1-6	ASSSGRTGQNSPLH
TRBV5-1	TRBJ1-1	ASSWRDVNTEAF
TRBV27	TRBJ2-7	ASSPNRGYEQY
TRBV7-9	TRBJ2-4	ASSPGLRGRGNIQY
TRBV15	TRBJ1-1	ATSRMAGAEAF
TRBV9	TRBJ2-3	ASSVGALTDTQY
TRBV19	TRBJ2-7	ASSIGGTKEQY
TRBV19	TRBJ1-3	ASSSRGSLSGNTIY
TRBV5-8	TRBJ1-3	ASSLGFQSSGNTIY
TRBV2	TRBJ2-5	ASSDTGRGQETQY
TRBV3-1/TRBV3-2	TRBJ2-1	ASSPRGGQYNEQF
TRBV7-2	TRBJ1-2	ASSVNSWDGYT
TRBV11-2	TRBJ2-6	ASSKRRREGISGANVLT
TRBV7-2	TRBJ1-4	ASRQGATNEKLF
TRBV29-1	TRBJ1-1	SALTGGAGTAF
TRBV7-8	TRBJ2-1	ASSLGQGGLHEQF
TRBV19	TRBJ1-1	ASNRGGDEAF
TRBV7-2	TRBJ1-3	ASSQRGGTGNTIY
TRBV29-1	TRBJ2-1	SVSGRAYNEQF
TRBV14	TRBJ1-2	ASSQEVGVGYT
TRBV19	TRBJ2-7	ASTGGTREGEQY
TRBV6-2/TRBV6-3	TRBJ2-1	ASSTLLASGGTFGNEQF
TRBV2	TRBJ2-7	ASSAGAGSYEQY
TRBV2	TRBJ1-1	ASSDRARNTEAF
TRBV18	TRBJ2-4	ASSTTEPDRNIQY
TRBV30	TRBJ1-6	AWSVETDNSPLH
TRBV4-1	TRBJ2-7	ASSQDEDTYEQY
TRBV30	TRBJ1-5	AWSVGTFVNQPQH
TRBV4-1	TRBJ2-1	ASSQVGRGSIDEQF